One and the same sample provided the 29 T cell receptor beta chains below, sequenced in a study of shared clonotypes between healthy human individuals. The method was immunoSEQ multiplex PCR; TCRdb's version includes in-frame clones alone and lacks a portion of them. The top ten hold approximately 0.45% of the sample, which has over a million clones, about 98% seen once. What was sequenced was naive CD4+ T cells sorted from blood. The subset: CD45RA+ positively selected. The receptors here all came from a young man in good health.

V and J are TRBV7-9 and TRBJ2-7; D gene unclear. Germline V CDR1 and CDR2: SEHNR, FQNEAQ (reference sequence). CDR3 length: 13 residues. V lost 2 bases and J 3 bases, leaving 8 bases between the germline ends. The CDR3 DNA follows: TGTGCCAGCAGCTTATTCCCAAACTACGAGCAGTACTTC. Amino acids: CASSLFPNYEQYF.

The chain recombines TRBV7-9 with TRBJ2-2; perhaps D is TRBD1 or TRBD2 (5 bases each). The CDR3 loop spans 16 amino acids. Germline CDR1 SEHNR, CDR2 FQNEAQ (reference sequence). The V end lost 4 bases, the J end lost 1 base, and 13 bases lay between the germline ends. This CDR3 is CASSSPPGRNTGELFF. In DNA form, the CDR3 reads TGTGCCAGCAGCTCGCCCCCGGGACGGAACACCGGGGAGCTGTTTTTT.

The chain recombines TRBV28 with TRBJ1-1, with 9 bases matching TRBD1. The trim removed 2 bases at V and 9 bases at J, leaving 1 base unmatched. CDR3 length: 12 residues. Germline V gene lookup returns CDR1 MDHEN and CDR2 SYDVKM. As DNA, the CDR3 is TGTGCCAGCAGTTTAGACAGGGGGAAAGCTTTCTTT. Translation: CASSLDRGKAFF.

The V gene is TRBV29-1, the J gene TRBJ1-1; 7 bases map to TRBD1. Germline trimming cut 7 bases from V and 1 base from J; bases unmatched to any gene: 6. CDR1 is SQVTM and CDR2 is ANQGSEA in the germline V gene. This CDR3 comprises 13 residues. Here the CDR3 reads CSADRTGNTEAFF. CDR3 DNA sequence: TGCAGCGCCGACCGGACAGGGAACACTGAAGCTTTCTTT.

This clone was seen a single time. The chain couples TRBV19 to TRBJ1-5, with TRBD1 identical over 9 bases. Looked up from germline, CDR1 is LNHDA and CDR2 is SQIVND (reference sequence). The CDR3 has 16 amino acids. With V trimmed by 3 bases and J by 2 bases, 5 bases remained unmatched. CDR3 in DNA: TGTGCCAGTAGTATGAAGGGGGACAGGGGCAATCAGCCCCAGCATTTT. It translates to CASSMKGDRGNQPQHF.

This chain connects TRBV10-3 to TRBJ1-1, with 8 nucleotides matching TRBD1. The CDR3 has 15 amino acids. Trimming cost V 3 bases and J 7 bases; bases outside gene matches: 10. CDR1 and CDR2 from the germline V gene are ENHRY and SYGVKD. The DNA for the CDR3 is TGTGCCATCAGTGAAAGACAGGGGAAGCCGAATGAAGCTTTCTTT. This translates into CAISERQGKPNEAFF.

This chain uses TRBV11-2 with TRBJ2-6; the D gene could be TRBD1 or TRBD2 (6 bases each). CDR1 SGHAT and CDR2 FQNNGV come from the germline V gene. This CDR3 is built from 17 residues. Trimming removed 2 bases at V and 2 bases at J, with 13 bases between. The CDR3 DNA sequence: TGTGCCAGCAGCTTACTCCGGGGGCGGACTGGGGCCAACGTCCTGACTTTC. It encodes CASSLLRGRTGANVLTF.

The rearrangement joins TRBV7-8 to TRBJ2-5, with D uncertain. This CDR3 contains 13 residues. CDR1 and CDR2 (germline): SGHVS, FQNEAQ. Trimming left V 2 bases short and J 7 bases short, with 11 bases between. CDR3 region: CASSLRPPGTQYF. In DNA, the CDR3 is TGTGCCAGCAGCTTAAGGCCCCCAGGGACCCAGTACTTC.

The DNA for the CDR3 is TGTGCCAGCAGCTTCGGGACTAGCGAAGAGACCCAGTACTTC. Translated, it gives CASSFGTSEETQYF. The V gene is TRBV5-6, the J gene TRBJ2-5, with TRBD2 matching over 10 bases. There are 14 residues in the CDR3. J was trimmed by 3 bases and V by 2 bases; bases with no gene match: 1. The germline V gene encodes CDR1 SGHDT and CDR2 YYEEEE.

For the CDR3, the DNA is TGTGCCAGCAGTTCGTTGACAGGCGTCCACAATGAGCAGTTCTTC. It yields the protein CASSSLTGVHNEQFF. This chain links TRBV28 with TRBJ2-1; possible D gene TRBD1, 6 bases. CDR3 length: 15 residues. With 4 bases removed from V and 5 bases from J, the gap between germline ends came to 15 bases. Germline CDR1 reads MDHEN; CDR2 reads SYDVKM.

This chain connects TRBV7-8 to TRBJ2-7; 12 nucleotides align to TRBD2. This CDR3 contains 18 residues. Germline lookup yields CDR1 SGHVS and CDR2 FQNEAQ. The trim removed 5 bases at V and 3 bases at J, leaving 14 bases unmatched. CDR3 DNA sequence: TGTGCCAGCAGCCTCCGAACGACTAGCGGGAGTGTTATCTACGAGCAGTACTTC. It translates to CASSLRTTSGSVIYEQYF.

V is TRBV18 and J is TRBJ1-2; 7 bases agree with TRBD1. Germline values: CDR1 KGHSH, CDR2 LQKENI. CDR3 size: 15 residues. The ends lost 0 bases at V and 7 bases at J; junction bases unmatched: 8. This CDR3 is CASSPPTGEGVGYTF. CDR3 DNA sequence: TGTGCCAGCTCACCACCTACAGGGGAAGGAGTTGGCTACACCTTC.

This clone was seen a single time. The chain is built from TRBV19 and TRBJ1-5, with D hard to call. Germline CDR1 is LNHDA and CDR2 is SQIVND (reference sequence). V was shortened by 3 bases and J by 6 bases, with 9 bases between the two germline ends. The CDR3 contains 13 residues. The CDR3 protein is CASSISLGQPQHF. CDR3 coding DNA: TGTGCCAGTAGTATCAGTTTGGGTCAGCCCCAGCATTTT.

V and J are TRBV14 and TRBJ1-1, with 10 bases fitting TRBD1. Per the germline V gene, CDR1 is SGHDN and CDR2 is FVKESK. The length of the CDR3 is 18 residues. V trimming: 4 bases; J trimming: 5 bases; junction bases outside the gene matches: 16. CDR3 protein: CASSPPGQGLYVFTEAFF. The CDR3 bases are TGTGCCAGCAGCCCCCCGGGACAGGGGCTATATGTTTTTACTGAAGCTTTCTTT.

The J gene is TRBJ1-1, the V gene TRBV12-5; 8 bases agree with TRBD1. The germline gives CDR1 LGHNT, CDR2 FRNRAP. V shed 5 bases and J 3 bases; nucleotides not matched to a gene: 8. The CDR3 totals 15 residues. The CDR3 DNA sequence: TGTGCTAGTGGTCCGGGGACAGGTTTTGACACTGAAGCTTTCTTT. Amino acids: CASGPGTGFDTEAFF.

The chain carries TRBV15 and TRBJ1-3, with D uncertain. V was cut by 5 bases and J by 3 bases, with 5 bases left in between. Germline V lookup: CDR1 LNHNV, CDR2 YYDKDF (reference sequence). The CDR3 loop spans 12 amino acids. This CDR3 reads CATSSNGNTIYF. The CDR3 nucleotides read TGTGCCACCAGCTCCAATGGAAACACCATATATTTT.

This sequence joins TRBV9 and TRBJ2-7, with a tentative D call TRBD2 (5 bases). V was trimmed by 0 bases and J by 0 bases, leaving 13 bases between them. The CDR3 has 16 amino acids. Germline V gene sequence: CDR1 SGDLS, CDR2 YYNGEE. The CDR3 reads CASSVEGTSYSYEQYF. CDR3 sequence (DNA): TGTGCCAGCAGCGTAGAGGGAACTAGTTACTCCTACGAGCAGTACTTC.

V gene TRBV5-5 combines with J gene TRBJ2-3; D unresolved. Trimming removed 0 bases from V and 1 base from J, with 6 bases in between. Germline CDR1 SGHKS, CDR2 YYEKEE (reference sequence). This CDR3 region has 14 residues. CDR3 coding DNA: TGTGCCAGCAGCTTGGCCTTTGGCACAGATACGCAGTATTTT. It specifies CASSLAFGTDTQYF.

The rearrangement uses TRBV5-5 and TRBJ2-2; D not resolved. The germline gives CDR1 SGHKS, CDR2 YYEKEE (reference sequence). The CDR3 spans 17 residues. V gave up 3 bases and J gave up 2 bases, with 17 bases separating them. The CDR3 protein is CASSSYGWVTNTGELFF. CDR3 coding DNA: TGTGCCAGCAGCTCCTATGGTTGGGTCACCAACACCGGGGAGCTGTTTTTT.

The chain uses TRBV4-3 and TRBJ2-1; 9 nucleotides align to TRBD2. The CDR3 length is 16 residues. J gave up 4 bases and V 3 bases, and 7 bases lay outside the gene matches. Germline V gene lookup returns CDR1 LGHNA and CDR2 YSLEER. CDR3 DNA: TGCGCCAGCAGCCAGAATCCGGGACTAGCTTACAATGAGCAGTTCTTC. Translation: CASSQNPGLAYNEQFF.

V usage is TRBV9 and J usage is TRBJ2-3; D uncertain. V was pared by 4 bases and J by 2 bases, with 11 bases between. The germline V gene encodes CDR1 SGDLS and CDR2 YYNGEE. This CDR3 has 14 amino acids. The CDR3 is CASSPSLPTDTQYF. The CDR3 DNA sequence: TGTGCCAGCAGCCCTAGTCTCCCCACAGATACGCAGTATTTT.

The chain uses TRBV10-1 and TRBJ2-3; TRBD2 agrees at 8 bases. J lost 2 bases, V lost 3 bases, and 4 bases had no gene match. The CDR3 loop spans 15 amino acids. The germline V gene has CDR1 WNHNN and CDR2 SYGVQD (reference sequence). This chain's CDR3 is CASSEAGENTDTQYF. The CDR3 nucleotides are TGCGCCAGCAGTGAAGCGGGAGAGAACACAGATACGCAGTATTTT.

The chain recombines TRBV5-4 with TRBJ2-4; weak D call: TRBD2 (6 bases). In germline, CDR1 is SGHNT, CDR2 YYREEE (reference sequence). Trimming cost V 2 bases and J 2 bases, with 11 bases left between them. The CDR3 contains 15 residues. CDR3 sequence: CASSFYAGPKNIQYF. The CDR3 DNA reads TGTGCCAGCAGCTTTTACGCGGGACCCAAAAACATTCAGTACTTC.

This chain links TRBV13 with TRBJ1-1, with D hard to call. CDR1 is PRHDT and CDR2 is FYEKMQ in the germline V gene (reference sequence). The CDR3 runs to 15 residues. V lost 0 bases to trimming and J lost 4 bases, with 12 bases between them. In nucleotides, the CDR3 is TGTGCCAGCAGCTTAGGCCCAAAAGAGGGCACTGAAGCTTTCTTT. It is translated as CASSLGPKEGTEAFF. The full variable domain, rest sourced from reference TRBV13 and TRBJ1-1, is AAGVIQSPRHLIKEKRETATLKCYPIPRHDTVYWYQQGPGQDPQFLISFYEKMQSDKGSIPDRFSAQQFSDYHSELNMSSLELGDSALYFCASSLGPKEGTEAFFGQGTRLTVV.

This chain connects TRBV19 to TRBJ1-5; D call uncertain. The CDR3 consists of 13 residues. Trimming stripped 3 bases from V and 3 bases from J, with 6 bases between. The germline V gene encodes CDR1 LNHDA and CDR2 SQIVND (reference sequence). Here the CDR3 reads CASSILDNQPQHF. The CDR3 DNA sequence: TGTGCCAGTAGTATTCTGGACAATCAGCCCCAGCATTTT. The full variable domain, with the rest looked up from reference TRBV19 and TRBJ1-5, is DGGITQSPKYLFRKEGQNVTLSCEQNLNHDAMYWYRQDPGQGLRLIYYSQIVNDFQKGDIAEGYSVSREKKESFPLTVTSAQKNPTAFYLCASSILDNQPQHFGDGTRLSIL.

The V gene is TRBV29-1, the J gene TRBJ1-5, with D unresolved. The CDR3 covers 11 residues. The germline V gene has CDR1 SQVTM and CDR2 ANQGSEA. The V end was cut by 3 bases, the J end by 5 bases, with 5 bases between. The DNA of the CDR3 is TGCAGCGTTGAGGTGGATCAGCCCCAGCATTTT. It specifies CSVEVDQPQHF.

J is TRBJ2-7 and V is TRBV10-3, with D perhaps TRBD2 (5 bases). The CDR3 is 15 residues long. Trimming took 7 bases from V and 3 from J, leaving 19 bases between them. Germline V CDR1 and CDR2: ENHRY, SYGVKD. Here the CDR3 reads CAIKAGGLDHYEQYF. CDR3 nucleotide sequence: TGTGCCATCAAGGCAGGAGGCCTGGATCACTACGAGCAGTACTTC.

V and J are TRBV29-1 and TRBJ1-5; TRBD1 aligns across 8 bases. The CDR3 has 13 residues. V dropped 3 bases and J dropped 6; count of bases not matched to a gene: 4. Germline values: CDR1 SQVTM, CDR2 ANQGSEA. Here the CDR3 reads CSVDEGTGQPQHF. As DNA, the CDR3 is TGCAGCGTTGATGAAGGGACAGGTCAGCCCCAGCATTTT.

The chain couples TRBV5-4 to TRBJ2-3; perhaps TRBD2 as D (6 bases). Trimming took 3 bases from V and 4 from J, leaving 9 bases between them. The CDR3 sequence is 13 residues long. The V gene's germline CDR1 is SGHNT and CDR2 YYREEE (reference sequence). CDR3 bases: TGTGCCAGCAGCTCGACTAGTGCAGATACGCAGTATTTT. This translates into CASSSTSADTQYF.